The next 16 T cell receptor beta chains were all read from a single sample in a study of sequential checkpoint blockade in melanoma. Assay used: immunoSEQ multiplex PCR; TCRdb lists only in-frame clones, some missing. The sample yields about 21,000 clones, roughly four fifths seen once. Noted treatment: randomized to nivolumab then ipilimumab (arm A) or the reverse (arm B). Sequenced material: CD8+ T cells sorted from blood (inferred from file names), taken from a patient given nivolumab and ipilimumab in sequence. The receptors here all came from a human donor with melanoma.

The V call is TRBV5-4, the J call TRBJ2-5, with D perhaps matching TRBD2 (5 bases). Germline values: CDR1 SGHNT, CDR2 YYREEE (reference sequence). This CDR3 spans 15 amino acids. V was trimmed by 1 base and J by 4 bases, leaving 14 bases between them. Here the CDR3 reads CASSLRLGVRETQYF. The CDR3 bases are TGTGCCAGCAGCTTGAGGCTCGGGGTCAGAGAGACCCAGTACTTC.

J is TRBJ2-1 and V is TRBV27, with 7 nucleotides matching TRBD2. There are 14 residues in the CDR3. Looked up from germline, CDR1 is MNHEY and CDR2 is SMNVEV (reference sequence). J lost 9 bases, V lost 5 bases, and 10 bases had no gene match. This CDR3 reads CASSPEGLGLEQFF. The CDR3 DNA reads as TGTGCCAGCAGTCCAGAAGGACTAGGTCTTGAGCAGTTCTTC.

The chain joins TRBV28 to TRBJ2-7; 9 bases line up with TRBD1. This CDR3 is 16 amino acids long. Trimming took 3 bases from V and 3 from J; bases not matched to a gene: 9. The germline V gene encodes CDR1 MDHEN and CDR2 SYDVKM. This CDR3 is CASSLRDGTGNYEQYF. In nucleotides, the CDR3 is TGTGCCAGCAGTTTGAGGGACGGGACAGGGAACTACGAGCAGTACTTC.

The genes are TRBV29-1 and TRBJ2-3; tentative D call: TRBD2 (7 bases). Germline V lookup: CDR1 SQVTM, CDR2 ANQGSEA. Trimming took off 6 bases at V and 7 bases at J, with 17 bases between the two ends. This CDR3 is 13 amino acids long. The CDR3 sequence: CSVGGGVTYTQYF. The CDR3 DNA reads TGCAGCGTCGGAGGGGGGGTGACATATACGCAGTATTTT.

CDR3: CATTDVRGGTDTQYF. CDR3 nucleotide sequence: TGTGCCACCACGGACGTGCGGGGAGGCACAGATACGCAGTATTTT. The chain links TRBV6-4 to TRBJ2-3, with a tentative D call TRBD2 (6 bases). The V gene lost 10 bases and the J gene lost 1 base, with 18 bases spanning the gap. CDR1 is MRHNA, CDR2 SNTAGT, per germline. This CDR3 has 15 amino acids.

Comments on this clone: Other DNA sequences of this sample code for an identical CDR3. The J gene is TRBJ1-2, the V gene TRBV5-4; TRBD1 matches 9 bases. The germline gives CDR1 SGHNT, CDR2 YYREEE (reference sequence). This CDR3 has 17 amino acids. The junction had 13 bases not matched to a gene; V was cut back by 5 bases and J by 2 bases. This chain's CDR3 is CASSRTKTGGGNYGYTF. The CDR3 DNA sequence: TGTGCCAGCAGTCGGACAAAAACAGGGGGCGGAAACTATGGCTACACCTTC.

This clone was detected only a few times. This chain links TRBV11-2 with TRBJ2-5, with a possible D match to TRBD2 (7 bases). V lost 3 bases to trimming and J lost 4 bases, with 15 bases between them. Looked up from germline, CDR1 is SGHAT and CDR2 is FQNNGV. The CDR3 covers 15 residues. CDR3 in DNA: TGTGCCAGCAGCTTTTCGACGGGGGGCTTAGAGACCCAGTACTTC. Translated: CASSFSTGGLETQYF.

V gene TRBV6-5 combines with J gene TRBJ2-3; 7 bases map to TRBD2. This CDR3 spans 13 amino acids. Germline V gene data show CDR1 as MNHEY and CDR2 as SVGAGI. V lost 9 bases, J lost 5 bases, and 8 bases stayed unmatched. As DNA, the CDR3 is TGTGCCAGAAGGGTAGCGGGTGGAGATACGCAGTATTTT. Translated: CARRVAGGDTQYF.

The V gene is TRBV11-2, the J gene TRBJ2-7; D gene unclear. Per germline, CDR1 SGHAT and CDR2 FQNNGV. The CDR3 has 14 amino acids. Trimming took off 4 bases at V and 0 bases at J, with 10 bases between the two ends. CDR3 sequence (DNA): TGTGCCAGCAGCTCCACCGACAACTCCTACGAGCAGTACTTC. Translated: CASSSTDNSYEQYF.

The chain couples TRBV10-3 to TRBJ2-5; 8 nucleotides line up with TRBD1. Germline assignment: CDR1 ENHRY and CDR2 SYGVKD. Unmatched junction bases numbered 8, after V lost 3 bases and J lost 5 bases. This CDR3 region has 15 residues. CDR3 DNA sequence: TGTGCCATCAGTGACCAGGGGGCCGGGTGGGAGACCCAGTACTTC. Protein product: CAISDQGAGWETQYF.

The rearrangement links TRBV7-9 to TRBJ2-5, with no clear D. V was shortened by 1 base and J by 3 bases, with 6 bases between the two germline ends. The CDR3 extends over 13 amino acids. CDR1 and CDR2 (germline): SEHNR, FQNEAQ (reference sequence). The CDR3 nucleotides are TGTGCCAGCAGCTTAGTAACAGAAGAGACCCAGTACTTC. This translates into CASSLVTEETQYF.

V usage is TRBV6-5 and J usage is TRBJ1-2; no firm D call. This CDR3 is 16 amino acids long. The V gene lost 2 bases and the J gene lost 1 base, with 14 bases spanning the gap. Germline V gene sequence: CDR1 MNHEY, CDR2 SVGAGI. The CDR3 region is CASSYLPREINYGYTF. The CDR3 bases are TGTGCCAGCAGTTACCTTCCCCGGGAAATTAACTATGGCTACACCTTC.

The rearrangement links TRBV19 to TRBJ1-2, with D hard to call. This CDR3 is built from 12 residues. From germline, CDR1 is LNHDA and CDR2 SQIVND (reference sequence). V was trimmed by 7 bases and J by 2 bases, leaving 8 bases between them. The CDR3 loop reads CASTGKNYGYTF. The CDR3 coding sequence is TGTGCCAGTACCGGGAAGAACTATGGCTACACCTTC.

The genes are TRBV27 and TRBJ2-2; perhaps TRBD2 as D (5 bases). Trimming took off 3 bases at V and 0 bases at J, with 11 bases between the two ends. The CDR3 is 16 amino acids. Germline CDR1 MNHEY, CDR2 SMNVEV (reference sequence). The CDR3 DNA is TGTGCCAGCAGTTTTGAGGGAGACGCGAACACCGGGGAGCTGTTTTTT. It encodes CASSFEGDANTGELFF.

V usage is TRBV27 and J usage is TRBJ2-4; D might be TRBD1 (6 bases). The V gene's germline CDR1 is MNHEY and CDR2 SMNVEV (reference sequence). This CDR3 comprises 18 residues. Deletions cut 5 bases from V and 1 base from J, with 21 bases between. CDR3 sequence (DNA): TGTGCCAGCAGTCCAACCCTGCCAGGGGCGAGGGCCAAAAACATTCAGTACTTC. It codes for CASSPTLPGARAKNIQYF.

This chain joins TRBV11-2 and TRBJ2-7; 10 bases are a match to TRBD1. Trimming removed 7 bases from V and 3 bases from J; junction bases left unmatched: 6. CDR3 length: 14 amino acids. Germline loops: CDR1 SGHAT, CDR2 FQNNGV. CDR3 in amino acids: CASTEGTGVYEQYF. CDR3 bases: TGTGCCAGCACTGAGGGGACAGGGGTCTACGAGCAGTACTTC.